The clone carrying this T cell receptor beta chain is medium-sized by share. As yet, its antigen is unknown. A library prepared for alpha chains yielded this beta chain as an off-target read; its size is of little meaning. The sample is drawn from a study of spatial heterogeneity in lung cancer. Study-wide context: Consistent detection of more beta-chain than alpha-chain sequences was observed. Within tumor regions, the number of TCR transcripts tracked closely with a T cell module score obtained from matched bulk RNA-seq.

V was pared by 0 bases and J by 6 bases, with 6 bases between. The CDR3 contains 13 residues. Germline V lookup: CDR1 SGHDN, CDR2 FVKESK. Described time point: sample taken at primary tumor resection. Overall study findings and caveats: Sequencing reached an estimated coverage of tumor T cells that was only approximately 7% for alpha chains and around 14% for beta chains. Expanded intratumoral alpha and beta TCR counts tracked tumor mutation counts.

Individual TCR cDNA molecules each bore their own unique molecular identifier. TCRdb used MiXCR to reprocess the 5' RACE reads, holding one entry per CDR3 protein. The sample lists some 7,900 distinct CDR3 sequences, roughly 7.5% seen once, with about 18% in the top ten. The chain has TRBV14 and TRBJ2-1, with D unclear. The TCR sequence derives from a female donor with early-stage non-small cell lung cancer. The sequences come from lung tumor tissue, collected at surgery. This CDR3 reads CASSQESRNEQFF. CDR3 nucleotide sequence: TGTGCCAGCAGCCAAGAGTCTCGCAATGAGCAGTTCTTC.